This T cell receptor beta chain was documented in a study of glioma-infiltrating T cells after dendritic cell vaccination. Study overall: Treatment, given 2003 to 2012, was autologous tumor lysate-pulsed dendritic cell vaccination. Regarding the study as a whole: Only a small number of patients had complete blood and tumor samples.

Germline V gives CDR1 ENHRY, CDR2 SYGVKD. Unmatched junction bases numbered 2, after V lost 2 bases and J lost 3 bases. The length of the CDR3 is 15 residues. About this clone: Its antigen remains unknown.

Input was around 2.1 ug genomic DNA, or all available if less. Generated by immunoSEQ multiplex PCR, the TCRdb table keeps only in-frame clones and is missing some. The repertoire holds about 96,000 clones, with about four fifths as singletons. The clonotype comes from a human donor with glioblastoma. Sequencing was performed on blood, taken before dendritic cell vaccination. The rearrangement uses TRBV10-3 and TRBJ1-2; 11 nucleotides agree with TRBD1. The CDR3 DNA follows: TGTGCCATCAGTGAGAGGACAGGGGGCGACTATGGCTACACCTTC. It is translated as CAISERTGGDYGYTF.